Following are 18 T cell receptor beta chains from one sample sequenced in a study of cytomegalovirus exposure and HLA in healthy donors. Researchers ran the PCR with 60 Vbeta and 13 Jbeta primers. Sequencing used immunoSEQ multiplex PCR; TCRdb keeps in-frame clones, though not all of them. Of about 120,000 clones in the sample, around two thirds were seen once. The sequenced sample was PBMCs. These receptors all come from a middle-aged woman in good health and CMV-seropositive.

The genes are TRBV7-2 and TRBJ2-3, with 9 bases fitting TRBD2. Unmatched junction bases numbered 8, after V lost 1 base and J lost 0 bases. Germline assignment: CDR1 SGHTA and CDR2 FQGNSA. The CDR3 loop spans 18 amino acids. CDR3 nucleotide sequence: TGTGCCAGCAGCTTAGGCAGCGGGAGGCCTACTAGCACAGATACGCAGTATTTT. This sequence encodes CASSLGSGRPTSTDTQYF. The entire variable domain, with the rest obtained from reference TRBV7-2 and TRBJ2-3, is as follows: GAGVSQSPSNKVTEKGKDVELRCDPISGHTALYWYRQSLGQGLEFLIYFQGNSAPDKSGLPSDRFSAERTGGSVSTLTIQRTQQEDSAVYLCASSLGSGRPTSTDTQYFGPGTRLTVL.

The chain links TRBV5-1 to TRBJ1-2, with 8 bases lining up with TRBD1. Germline V gene data show CDR1 as SGHRS and CDR2 as YFSETQ. V was clipped by 4 bases and J by 5 bases; unmatched bases: 10. This CDR3 contains 15 residues. Written as DNA, the CDR3 is TGCGCCAGCAGCCAAGGACAGGGCTTTGAATATGGCTACACCTTC. Amino acid sequence: CASSQGQGFEYGYTF.

The sample holds a few counts of this clone. V is TRBV5-1 and J is TRBJ1-1, with D perhaps matching TRBD1 (5 bases). The germline V gene has CDR1 SGHRS and CDR2 YFSETQ. Trimming cost V 4 bases and J 3 bases, with 13 bases left between them. This CDR3 comprises 14 residues. Here the CDR3 DNA reads TGCGCCAGCAGCCTAGACAGTGCAGACACTGAAGCTTTCTTT. Translating gives CASSLDSADTEAFF.

The CDR3 bases are TGTGCCAGCAGCTTCCCTCCGGGACAGGGCTTCTATGGCTACACCTTC. Protein: CASSFPPGQGFYGYTF. The chain couples TRBV5-6 to TRBJ1-2, with 9 bases that match TRBD1. The CDR3 is made up of 16 amino acids. CDR1 and CDR2 from the germline V gene are SGHDT and YYEEEE. V was clipped by 2 bases and J by 4 bases; unmatched bases: 9. Filled out from reference TRBV5-6 and TRBJ1-2, the complete variable domain reads DAGVTQSPTHLIKTRGQQVTLRCSPKSGHDTVSWYQQALGQGPQFIFQYYEEEERQRGNFPDRFSGHQFPNYSSELNVNALLLGDSALYLCASSFPPGQGFYGYTFGSGTRLTVV.

The table lists this clone with a few counts. The chain has TRBV29-1 and TRBJ1-4; 7 nucleotides match TRBD1. This CDR3 is 11 amino acids long. Germline loops: CDR1 SQVTM, CDR2 ANQGSEA. Trimming cost V 6 bases and J 17 bases; bases outside gene matches: 12. CDR3 region: CSVGRVGGAFF. In DNA, the CDR3 is TGCAGCGTCGGAAGGGTAGGGGGCGCTTTTTTT. Drawing the rest from reference TRBV29-1 and TRBJ1-4, the complete variable domain is SAVISQKPSRDICQRGTSLTIQCQVDSQVTMMFWYRQQPGQSLTLIATANQGSEATYESGFVIDKFPISRPNLTFSTLTVSNMSPEDSSIYLCSVGRVGGAFFGSGTQLSVL.

This chain links TRBV11-3 with TRBJ2-1, with 15 bases that match TRBD2. The CDR3 extends over 19 amino acids. Unmatched junction bases numbered 15, after V lost 5 bases and J lost 7 bases. Looked up from germline, CDR1 is SGHNT and CDR2 is YENEEA. CDR3 nucleotides: TGTGCCAGCAGCACCCGGACTAGCGGGAGGGCCGGCGGGTTGAATGAGCAGTTCTTC. This translates into CASSTRTSGRAGGLNEQFF.

The rearrangement joins TRBV27 to TRBJ1-1, with D perhaps matching TRBD1 (6 bases). The CDR3 covers 12 residues. The germline V and J ends were trimmed by 2 bases and 11 bases, with 12 bases remaining between them. In germline, CDR1 is MNHEY, CDR2 SMNVEV (reference sequence). CDR3 residues: CASSLGGPVAFF. In DNA form, the CDR3 reads TGTGCCAGCAGTTTAGGGGGCCCTGTGGCTTTCTTT.

CDR3 nucleotides: TGTGCCAGCAGCCTGGGACAGGGAGCCCAGCCCCAGCATTTT. This encodes CASSLGQGAQPQHF. The chain links TRBV5-8 to TRBJ1-5; 9 bases align to TRBD1. CDR3 length: 14 amino acids. After removal of 4 bases from V and 7 bases from J, the junction contained 6 bases not matched to a gene. Germline-derived CDR1 and CDR2 are SGHTS and YDEGEE.

This chain uses TRBV5-6 with TRBJ2-2, with unresolved D. Trimming left V 3 bases short and J 5 bases short, with 8 bases between. This CDR3 comprises 13 residues. CDR1 SGHDT and CDR2 YYEEEE come from the germline V gene. This CDR3 is CASSYHMTGELFF. CDR3 nucleotides: TGTGCCAGCAGCTACCACATGACCGGGGAGCTGTTTTTT.

V and J are TRBV5-6 and TRBJ2-7, with 7 nucleotides matching TRBD2. The CDR3 has 16 amino acids. Germline trimming cut 1 base from V and 0 bases from J; bases unmatched to any gene: 7. From germline, CDR1 is SGHDT and CDR2 YYEEEE. CDR3 nucleotides: TGTGCCAGCAGCTTGTGGGGCCCTAGCGGCTCCTACGAGCAGTACTTC. Translation: CASSLWGPSGSYEQYF.

This clone showed up just once. This chain joins TRBV27 and TRBJ2-5; 9 bases agree with TRBD2. This CDR3 has 15 residues. The V segment lost 8 bases and the J segment 5 bases; nucleotides outside the gene matches: 12. From germline, CDR1 is MNHEY and CDR2 SMNVEV (reference sequence). The CDR3 is CASWPGGSGSETQYF. The DNA for the CDR3 is TGTGCCAGCTGGCCCGGCGGTAGCGGGAGTGAGACCCAGTACTTC.

The chain uses TRBV29-1 and TRBJ2-1; 12 bases map to TRBD2. This CDR3 contains 13 residues. V was pared by 7 bases and J by 9 bases, with 7 bases of the junction left unmatched. CDR1 and CDR2 (germline): SQVTM, ANQGSEA. CDR3 protein: CSERLAGVGEQFF. CDR3 DNA sequence: TGCAGCGAAAGACTAGCGGGAGTTGGTGAGCAGTTCTTC.

The rearrangement uses TRBV5-1 and TRBJ2-4; no reliable D call. CDR1 and CDR2 from the germline V gene are SGHRS and YFSETQ. There are 15 residues in the CDR3. V was clipped by 0 bases and J by 8 bases, with 15 bases between them. The CDR3 nucleotides read TGCGCCAGCAGCTTGGGGTCCCTACCAGAGGACATTCAGTACTTC. Its protein product is CASSLGSLPEDIQYF.

J is TRBJ2-1 and V is TRBV6-5; 7 positions match TRBD1. Trimming cost V 6 bases and J 8 bases; bases outside gene matches: 7. The CDR3 loop spans 13 amino acids. Looked up from germline, CDR1 is MNHEY and CDR2 is SVGAGI. Here the CDR3 DNA reads TGTGCCAGCAGGGGTACAGGGGAAGATGAGCAGTTCTTC. Protein: CASRGTGEDEQFF.

The chain uses TRBV7-8 and TRBJ1-6; maybe TRBD1 (5 bases). This CDR3 comprises 15 residues. V was clipped by 0 bases and J by 6 bases, with 9 bases between them. Per the germline V gene, CDR1 is SGHVS and CDR2 is FQNEAQ. CDR3 nucleotides: TGTGCCAGCAGCTTAGCGGCGGGGCCTAATTCACCCCTCCACTTT. This codes for CASSLAAGPNSPLHF.

V is TRBV2 and J is TRBJ2-2; TRBD1 matches at 7 bases. This CDR3 is built from 14 residues. Looked up from germline, CDR1 is SNHLY and CDR2 is FYNNEI. With V trimmed by 11 bases and J by 7 bases, 13 bases remained unmatched. CDR3 loop: CAHSGRGQGGELFF. CDR3 DNA: TGTGCCCATTCAGGAAGGGGGCAAGGCGGGGAGCTGTTTTTT.

The V call is TRBV6-5, the J call TRBJ2-7; D is possibly TRBD2 (6 bases). V was trimmed by 8 bases and J by 0 bases, leaving 8 bases between them. Germline V gene data show CDR1 as MNHEY and CDR2 as SVGAGI. This CDR3 spans 12 amino acids. This CDR3 reads CASGRRSYEQYF. DNA of the CDR3: TGTGCCAGCGGGAGGCGCTCCTACGAGCAGTACTTC.

This chain connects TRBV4-1 to TRBJ1-5, with 8 bases aligning to TRBD1. CDR1 MGHRA and CDR2 YSYEKL come from the germline V gene. This CDR3 is built from 15 residues. The trim removed 3 bases at V and 3 bases at J, leaving 4 bases unmatched. The DNA for the CDR3 is TGCGCCAGCAGCCATGCGGACAGGGACAATCAGCCCCAGCATTTT. Translating gives CASSHADRDNQPQHF.